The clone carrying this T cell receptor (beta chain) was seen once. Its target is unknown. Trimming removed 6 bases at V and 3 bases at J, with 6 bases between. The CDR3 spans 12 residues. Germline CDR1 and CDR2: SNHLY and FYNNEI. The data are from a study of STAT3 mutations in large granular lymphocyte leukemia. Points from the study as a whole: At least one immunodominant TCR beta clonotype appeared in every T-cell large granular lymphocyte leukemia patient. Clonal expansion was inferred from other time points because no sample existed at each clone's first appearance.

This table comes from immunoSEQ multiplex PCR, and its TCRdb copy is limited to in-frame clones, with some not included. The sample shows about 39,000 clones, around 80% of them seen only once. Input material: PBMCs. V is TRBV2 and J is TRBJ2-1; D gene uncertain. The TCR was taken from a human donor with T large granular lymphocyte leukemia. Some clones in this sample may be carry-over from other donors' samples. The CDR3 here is CASRNDYNEQFF. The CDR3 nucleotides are TGTGCCAGCAGGAACGACTACAATGAGCAGTTCTTC.